This TCR beta chain was captured in a study of blood T cell repertoires in COVID-19. The CDR3 is made up of 15 amino acids. V lost 3 bases and J 5 bases, leaving 11 bases between the germline ends. The V gene's germline CDR1 is KGHSH and CDR2 LQKENI. TCRdb keeps only in-frame clones here, not all; method: immunoSEQ multiplex PCR. The sample lists some 160,000 clones, roughly 90% occurring once. Input material: PBMCs or T cells enriched from blood (not recorded which). The origin of this receptor is a woman aged 45 to 65 who had recovered from COVID-19. V usage is TRBV18 and J usage is TRBJ1-6; D is possibly TRBD1 (5 bases). CDR3 nucleotide sequence: TGTGCCAGCTCACCCTTAGACAGCGATAATTCACCCCTCCACTTT. This translates into CASSPLDSDNSPLHF.